These 3 T cell receptor beta chains share one sample of origin, sequenced in a study of cytomegalovirus exposure and HLA in healthy donors. Using immunoSEQ multiplex PCR, the repertoire was profiled, and TCRdb retains in-frame clones only, with some absent. Among about 140,000 clones listed, 80% to 90% were seen once. Sequencing was carried out using PBMCs. Receptor source: a woman aged 25 to 45 in good health and CMV-seronegative.

The V call is TRBV30, the J call TRBJ2-3, with D hard to call. CDR1 is GTSNPN and CDR2 is SVGIG in the germline V gene (reference sequence). Trimming removed 0 bases from V and 1 base from J, with 8 bases in between. The CDR3 runs to 14 residues. In DNA, the CDR3 is TGTGCCTGGAGTGTCGGCAGCGGCACAGATACGCAGTATTTT. Amino acid sequence: CAWSVGSGTDTQYF. The variable domain in full, with the rest retrieved from reference TRBV30 and TRBJ2-3, is SQTIHQWPATLVQPVGSPLSLECTVEGTSNPNLYWYRQAAGRGLQLLFYSVGIGQISSEVPQNLSASRPQDRQFILSSKKLLLSDSGFYLCAWSVGSGTDTQYFGPGTRLTVL.

The rearrangement links TRBV6-5 to TRBJ1-2; 8 positions agree with TRBD1. Looked up from germline, CDR1 is MNHEY and CDR2 is SVGAGI. CDR3 length: 13 amino acids. Germline trimming cut 5 bases from V and 5 bases from J; bases unmatched to any gene: 4. The CDR3 sequence is CASSQTGEYGYTF. In DNA, the CDR3 is TGTGCCAGCAGTCAGACAGGGGAGTATGGCTACACCTTC.

CDR3 bases: TGCGCCAGCAGTGAAAAGGGGAATCAGCCCCAGCATTTT. Residues: CASSEKGNQPQHF. The chain carries TRBV10-2 and TRBJ1-5; tentative D call: TRBD1 (5 bases). Germline CDR1 is WSHSY and CDR2 is SAAADI. Trimming cost V 3 bases and J 4 bases, with 7 bases left between them. This CDR3 is 13 amino acids long.